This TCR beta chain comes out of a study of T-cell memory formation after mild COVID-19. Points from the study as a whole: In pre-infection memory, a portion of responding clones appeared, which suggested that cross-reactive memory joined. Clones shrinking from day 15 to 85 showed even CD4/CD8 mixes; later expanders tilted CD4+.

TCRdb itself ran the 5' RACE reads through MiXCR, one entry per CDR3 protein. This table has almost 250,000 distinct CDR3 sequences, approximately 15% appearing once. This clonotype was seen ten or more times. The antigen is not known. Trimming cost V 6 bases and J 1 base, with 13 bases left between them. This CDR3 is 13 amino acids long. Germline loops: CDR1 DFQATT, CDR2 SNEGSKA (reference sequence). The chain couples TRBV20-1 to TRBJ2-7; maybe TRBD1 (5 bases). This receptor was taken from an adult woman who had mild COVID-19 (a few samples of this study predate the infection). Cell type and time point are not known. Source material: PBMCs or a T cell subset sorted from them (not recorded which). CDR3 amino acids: CSANNDRSYEQYF. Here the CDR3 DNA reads TGCAGTGCGAATAACGACAGATCCTACGAGCAGTACTTC.